A single T cell receptor beta chain is shown here with its context. Its target antigen remains unknown. No much larger clone exists at a distance of one base, and base qualities are not known. Looking up the germline V gene yields CDR1 SGHRS and CDR2 YFSETQ. Germline trimming: 6 bases from V, 2 bases from J; junction bases outside gene matches: 4. The CDR3 has 14 amino acids, counting the end cysteine and phenylalanine. The only DNA kept is the CDR3, 42 bases in frame from the first base. These data come from a study of technical replicates of blood from a handful of donors (TCRdb year 2017). The protocol used for the library was the immunoSEQ multiplex PCR assay. The clones in this table, taken by TCRdb from immuneACCESS, are in-frame only. Not every clone is retained; where verified, under half of the shortfall comes from an unresolved V gene, and the cause of the rest is unknown. This sample comprises 75,000 to 90,000 clones, roughly 93% of them detected only once. 0.2% to 0.25% of the sample rests with the top ten.

Sequencing used T cells isolated from PBMCs. The V and J segments used are TRBV5-1 and TRBJ2-7; 11 nucleotides in the junction match TRBD2. This clonotype originated in a human donor in good health. The CDR3 is CASTGTSGTYEQYF. The DNA sequence is given as TGCGCCAGCACCGGGACTAGCGGAACCTACGAGCAGTACTTC.